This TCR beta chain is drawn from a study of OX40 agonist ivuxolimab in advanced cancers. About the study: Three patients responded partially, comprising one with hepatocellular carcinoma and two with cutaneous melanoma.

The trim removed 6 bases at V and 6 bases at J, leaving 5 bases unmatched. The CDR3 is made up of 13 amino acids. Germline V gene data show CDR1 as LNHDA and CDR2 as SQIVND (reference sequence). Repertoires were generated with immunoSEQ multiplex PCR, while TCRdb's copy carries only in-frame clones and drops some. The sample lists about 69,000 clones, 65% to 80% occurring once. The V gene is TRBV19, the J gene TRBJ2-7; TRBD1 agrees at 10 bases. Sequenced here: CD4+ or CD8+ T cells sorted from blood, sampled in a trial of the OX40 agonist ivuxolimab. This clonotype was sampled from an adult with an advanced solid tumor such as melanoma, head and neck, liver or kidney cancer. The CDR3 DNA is TGTGCCAGTAGAGGGGACAGGGGCAGCGAGCAGTACTTC. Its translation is CASRGDRGSEQYF.